This T cell receptor beta chain derives from a study of blood T cells in healthy people across ages (dated by TCRdb to the mid-2010s). Regarding the study in general: In model experiments, roughly one uniquely barcoded TCR beta cDNA molecule per two T cells was captured by template switching. The study analyzed two additional independent replicas of 1 million unique cDNA reads from the same blood draw for two donors, one aged 18 to 30 and one aged 80 or older. To track age-related changes in TCR beta repertoire diversity, the study relied on deep sequencing normalized with unique cDNA molecular identifiers. The donors were split into four age groups: young (average about 16 years), middle-aged (about 40), aged (approximately 60) and long-lived (82).

Sequences MGHDK (CDR1) and SYGVNS (CDR2) are obtained from the germline V gene. The cysteine opens and the phenylalanine closes a CDR3 of 15 amino acids. Just CDR3 DNA is preserved here, 45 bases in frame from base 1. The method behind the library was 5' RACE. For sequencing, an Illumina HiSeq 2500 was employed. The second PCR ran for roughly 7 to 11 cycles and used a J-beta primer mix along with a sample-barcoded 5' primer. A template-switch 5' adaptor carrying 12 random nucleotides introduced a unique molecular identifier onto each TCR beta cDNA molecule. Each sample yielded at least 2.5 million CDR3-containing paired-end reads. First-strand cDNA was synthesized from all RNA with the Mint cDNA synthesis kit, primed by a TRBC-specific oligonucleotide. After uracil-DNA glycosylase treatment, a first 18-cycle PCR used universal primers M1SS and BC2_uni_R on all cDNA. Turning to the authors' computational methods: Normalization of each sample was performed by random selection of 1 million high-quality reads, each carrying a distinct molecular identifier. Instead of being binned into consensus sequences, reads with shared molecular identifiers were discarded. MiTCR, run with a Q25 quality threshold and the strictest error-elimination algorithm, handled CDR3 identification, clonotype clustering and error correction. Lower-bound total TCR beta diversity was estimated with a nonparametric unseen species model using Euler transformation. TCRdb reworked the public reads: Q25 trimming with fastp, MiXCR clone assembly, productive beta chains retained. Merged by CDR3 protein, the rows form single entries marked with the most common genes and DNA. What appears here as the V and J calls and clone size reflects TCRdb's work, not the paper's. The sample data list around 500,000 distinct CDR3 sequences, and approximately 26% of these were observed just once. The top ten hold approximately 3.6% of the sample.

Systemically healthy Caucasian individuals from Russia, 39 in total and aged roughly 6 to 95 years, were included as donors. About 9.8 milliliters of peripheral blood were drawn from each donor into EDTA-treated Vacutainer tubes. Ficoll-Paque density-gradient centrifugation was used to isolate PBMCs, with at least 7 million per sample. Total RNA was extracted from PBMCs with Trizol reagent, with at least 5 micrograms obtained per sample. The percentages of naive CD45RAhigh/CD27high T cells were determined by flow cytometry on a PBMC aliquot from every donor. Of note for this clonotype: It lacks a known antigen. No base qualities exist here, and no much larger clone lies one base off it.

Paper-wide results and their limitations: Observed TCR beta diversity per million T cells fell roughly linearly with age, and a significant reduction was already apparent by age about 43. The CMV infection status of donors was not known, potentially confounding age-related changes in expanded clonotypes. There was a strong correlation between observed TCR beta diversity and the percentage of naive T cells measured by flow cytometry. Total diversity estimates from one million sequenced T cells were considered lower bounds and underestimates. Compared with the aged group, the long-lived group had more naive CD4+ T cells, fewer expanded clones and increased TCR diversity, suggesting age selection. Since profiling was done on bulk unsorted PBMCs, naive and antigen-experienced compartments could not be conclusively compared.

These data also formed part of another study, on T cells of mothers and their children. As noted in the second study: The donors were nine systemically healthy Caucasian individuals, made up of three mothers and their six children. cDNA synthesis consumed the entire amount of extracted RNA, loaded at approximately 1.6 ug RNA in each 15 ul reaction. Sample barcodes and 2-4 random nucleotides were added via the M1S primer in the second PCR. Each mother yielded over 9.5 million TCR beta CDR3 reads and each child a few million reads. TCR recombination output is similarly shaped by thymic selection in related and unrelated pairs, with a minor effect exerted by inherited differences. Related mother-child pairs always showed normalized repertoire overlap that was slightly higher than in unrelated mother-child pairs, though the difference was never significant. No persistent microchimeric T cell clones were found, with a detection sensitivity of approximately 100 clones per million clonotypes. Deep NGS was used in the study to compare the TCR beta repertoires of mothers and children and to look for features that separate related mother-child pairs from unrelated individuals. Mothers averaged around 43 +/- 4 years of age and children averaged roughly 11 +/- 4 years. Libraries were sequenced on Illumina HiSeq 2000 with 100+100 nt paired-end reads after adapter ligation with NEBNext reagents. To prevent cross-contamination, the mother and child libraries were prepared one month apart and sequenced in separate runs. For each donor, between about 500,000 and 2,200,000 distinct TCR beta clonotypes were identified. Naive TCR beta clonotypes were estimated from low-frequency clonotypes matched to each donor's FACS-determined naive share, without sorting.

Rearrangement joined TRBV25-1 to TRBJ2-5, with a weak D call of TRBD1 (5 bases match). The better agreement between TRBJ2-7 and the DNA end casts doubt on the J call. Sequencing was carried out using blood. The receptor was isolated from a boy aged 2 to 10 in good health. The DNA is TGTGCCAGCAGTTCCCAATCGACGGACACCTACGAGCAGTACTTC. It specifies CASSSQSTDTYEQYF.